Listed below are T cell receptor beta chains from one sample, sequenced in a study of shared clonotypes between healthy human individuals. Measured with immunoSEQ multiplex PCR; TCRdb has only the in-frame clones, and not every one. The data show over a million clones, with around 78% seen just once and 0.5% to 0.65% held by the top ten. The source material was memory CD4+ T cells from PBMCs. These receptors all stem from a man aged 18 to 35 in good health. Some clones in this sample may be carry-over from other donors' samples. CDR3s include the opening cysteine and the closing phenylalanine or tryptophan. A D gene is named only where the DNA matches it firmly.

TRBV19	15	NA	TRBJ2-7	CASSRTAFSLNEQYF
TRBV23-1	16	TRBD2	TRBJ2-1	CASSQALAGRGNEQFF
TRBV2	14	NA	TRBJ1-2	CASSEGGPNYGYTF
TRBV29-1	11	NA	TRBJ1-2	CSAGESYGYTF
TRBV19	15	TRBD1	TRBJ1-2	CASRNWTGGVYGYTF
TRBV11-2	13	NA	TRBJ1-2	CASSLAGDYGYTF
TRBV7-9	14	NA	TRBJ2-3	CASSLVASTDTQYF
TRBV27	14	TRBD1	TRBJ2-7	CASRGTGKAYEQYF
TRBV6-1	13	NA	TRBJ2-7	CASSGGTSYEQYF
TRBV9	14	NA	TRBJ2-1	CASSMDPHYNEQFF
TRBV13	14	TRBD2	TRBJ2-7	CASRRREALYEQYF
TRBV7-9	16	TRBD2	TRBJ2-2	CASSFLTSRGTGELFF
TRBV7-9	18	TRBD2	TRBJ2-1	CASSLGVLAGEGYNEQFF
TRBV5-5	12	NA	TRBJ1-1	CASSLLDTEAFF
TRBV4-3	17	NA	TRBJ1-4	CASSPQAAPATNEKLFF
TRBV5-1	14	NA	TRBJ2-1	CASSSEGVRDEQFF
TRBV9	20	TRBD2	TRBJ2-1	CASSPRLAGGGAVTYNEQFF
TRBV7-2	15	NA	TRBJ2-1	CASSASRASYNEQFF
TRBV2	15	TRBD2	TRBJ2-7	CASSDRTSGQMQQYF
TRBV28	12	NA	TRBJ1-2	CASSLYRDGYTF
TRBV28	14	TRBD1	TRBJ2-7	CASSGRDSSYEQYF
TRBV6-5	12	NA	TRBJ2-3	CASSNPAGTQYF
TRBV30	14	TRBD1	TRBJ2-7	CAWSLQGSSYEQYF
TRBV12-1	17	NA	TRBJ1-2	CASSTYLWDRGNYGYTF
TRBV11-2	14	NA	TRBJ2-5	CASSPSGPLKTQYF
TRBV7-2	13	NA	TRBJ2-4	CASSLLAKNIQYF
TRBV5-3	19	NA	TRBJ1-4	CARSFWSVPSIPTNEKLFF
TRBV11-3	14	NA	TRBJ2-1	CASSWGLATAVQFF
TRBV5-1	12	TRBD2	TRBJ2-1	CASSTGGGGRFF
TRBV6-5	15	NA	TRBJ2-1	CASSYSPGEYNEQFF
TRBV25-1	13	NA	TRBJ2-7	CASRGVRTYEQYF
TRBV6-1	14	NA	TRBJ1-2	CASSEARTVYGYTF
TRBV9	13	NA	TRBJ2-7	CASSVGNSYEQYF
TRBV2	12	NA	TRBJ1-3	CASSLSGNTIYF
TRBV4-2	15	NA	TRBJ1-2	CASSQGAGTNYGYTF
TRBV27	17	TRBD2	TRBJ2-2	CASSSPGGGRSTGELFF
TRBV15	13	NA	TRBJ1-2	CATSRDPGLGYTF
TRBV7-3	14	NA	TRBJ2-2	CASSLRQNTGELFF
TRBV19	16	NA	TRBJ2-1	CASSPRGAGSYNEQFF
TRBV6-5	14	NA	TRBJ2-7	CASSYSIPGYEQYF
TRBV27	19	TRBD1	TRBJ1-1	CASSLSLVTGGRVGTEAFF
TRBV30	13	NA	NA	CAGSFGGWNEQYF
TRBV18	13	TRBD1	TRBJ2-7	CASSETGYAEQYF
TRBV28	13	NA	TRBJ2-6	CASRGSGANVLTF
TRBV7-3	16	TRBD2	TRBJ2-7	CASSLPGTSGSYGQYF
TRBV2	16	NA	TRBJ1-4	CATVKDPSATNEKLFF
TRBV18	13	NA	TRBJ1-5	CASSLGTNQPQHF